These 7 T cell receptor beta chains were sequenced from one sample in a study of CD4 T cells in relation to SARS-CoV-2 and coronaviruses. Repertoires were generated with immunoSEQ multiplex PCR, while TCRdb's copy carries only in-frame clones and drops some. Of 60,000 to 65,000 clones listed, around 93% were seen once; the top ten hold 0.12% to 0.15%. Unexposed donor CD4+ T cells date from about 2011-2018, before the COVID-19 pandemic. Sequencing was done on a sample of naive CD4+ T cells from PBMCs. Regarding subset: naive CD4+ T cells isolated by negative enrichment. Receptors were obtained from a human donor in good health.

This sequence joins TRBV29-1 and TRBJ2-3; 7 bases fit TRBD2. CDR1 SQVTM and CDR2 ANQGSEA come from the germline V gene. V trimming: 4 bases; J trimming: 4 bases; junction bases outside the gene matches: 5. The CDR3 contains 13 residues. CDR3 region: CSVGAGVADTQYF. The DNA for the CDR3 is TGCAGCGTTGGGGCGGGAGTAGCAGATACGCAGTATTTT.

The chain joins TRBV21-1 to TRBJ2-4. TRBV21-1 is noted as a pseudogene. The CDR3 covers 22 residues. CDR3 sequence: CASSSQPRVGGGMELAKNIQYF. Here the CDR3 DNA reads TGTGCCAGCAGCAGCCAACCTCGAGTAGGAGGGGGGATGGAGCTAGCCAAAAACATTCAGTACTTC.

The V and J genes are TRBV20-1 and TRBJ2-7; D gene unclear. This CDR3 is 11 amino acids long. Per the germline V gene, CDR1 is DFQATT and CDR2 is SNEGSKA (reference sequence). The V gene lost 5 bases and the J gene lost 0 bases, with 5 bases spanning the gap. The CDR3 sequence is CSAEISYEQYF. In DNA form, the CDR3 reads TGCAGTGCTGAGATCTCCTACGAGCAGTACTTC.

The chain has TRBV28 and TRBJ2-7, with D maybe TRBD2 (5 bases). Deletions cut 5 bases from V and 2 bases from J, with 13 bases between. This CDR3 region has 14 residues. Germline lookup yields CDR1 MDHEN and CDR2 SYDVKM. Written as DNA, the CDR3 is TGTGCCAGCAGTCCCCGACTACCCCCCTACGAGCAGTACTTC. It encodes CASSPRLPPYEQYF.

The chain carries TRBV2 and TRBJ2-1; tentative D call: TRBD1 (6 bases). Trimming pared 2 bases from V and 10 bases from J, leaving 18 bases between. CDR1 and CDR2 from the germline V gene are SNHLY and FYNNEI. There are 15 residues in the CDR3. This chain's CDR3 is CASSEWGLALGEQFF. DNA of the CDR3: TGTGCCAGCAGTGAATGGGGGCTGGCCCTCGGGGAGCAGTTCTTC. Drawing the rest from reference TRBV2 and TRBJ2-1, the complete variable domain is EPEVTQTPSHQVTQMGQEVILRCVPISNHLYFYWYRQILGQKVEFLVSFYNNEISEKSEIFDDQFSVERPDGSNFTLKIRSTKLEDSAMYFCASSEWGLALGEQFFGPGTRLTVL.

This clone showed up just a few times. V usage is TRBV3-1 (or the pseudogene TRBV3-2) and J usage is TRBJ1-1; maybe TRBD1 (5 bases). This CDR3 region has 12 residues. Germline V gene data show CDR1 as LGHDT and CDR2 as YNNKEL (reference sequence). The V end was cut by 3 bases, the J end by 7 bases, with 9 bases between. CDR3 nucleotides: TGTGCCAGCAGCCAGACAGATTTTGAAGCTTTCTTT. The encoded protein is CASSQTDFEAFF.

The chain combines TRBV27 with TRBJ2-7, with 7 bases fitting TRBD2. This CDR3 has 15 residues. Germline CDR1 reads MNHEY; CDR2 reads SMNVEV (reference sequence). V shed 5 bases and J 3 bases; nucleotides not matched to a gene: 10. The CDR3 region has the DNA TGTGCCAGCAGTGTGGTAGGGCGGGGGTACTACGAGCAGTACTTC. This codes for CASSVVGRGYYEQYF.